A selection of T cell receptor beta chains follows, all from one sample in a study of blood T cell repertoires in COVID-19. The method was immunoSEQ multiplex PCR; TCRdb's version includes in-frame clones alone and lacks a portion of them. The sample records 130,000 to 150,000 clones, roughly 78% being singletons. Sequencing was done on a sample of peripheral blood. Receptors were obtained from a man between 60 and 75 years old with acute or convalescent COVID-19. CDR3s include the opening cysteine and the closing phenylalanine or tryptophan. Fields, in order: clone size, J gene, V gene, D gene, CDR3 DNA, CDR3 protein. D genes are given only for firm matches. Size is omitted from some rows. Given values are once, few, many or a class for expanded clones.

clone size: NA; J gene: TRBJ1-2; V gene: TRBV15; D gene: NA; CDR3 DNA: TGTGCCACCAGCAGAGATCAACAGGGATACGGTGGCTACACCTTC; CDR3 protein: CATSRDQQGYGGYTF
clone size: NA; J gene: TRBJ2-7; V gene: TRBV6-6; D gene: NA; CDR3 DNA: TGTGCCAGCAGTTACTCGAGGGAGCAGTACTTC; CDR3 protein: CASSYSREQYF
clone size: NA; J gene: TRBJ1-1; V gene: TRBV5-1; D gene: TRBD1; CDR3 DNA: TGCGCCAGCAGCGTGACAGGGGCGGGAATGAACACTGAAGCTTTCTTT; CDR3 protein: CASSVTGAGMNTEAFF
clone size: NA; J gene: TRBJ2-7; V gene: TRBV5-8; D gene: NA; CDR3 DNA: TGTGCCAGCAGCCTTAGCGGTACGACCTACGAGCAGTACTTC; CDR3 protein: CASSLSGTTYEQYF
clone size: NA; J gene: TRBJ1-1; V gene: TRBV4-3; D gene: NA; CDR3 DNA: TGCGCCAGCAGCCCCGGACTTGAGGCTGAAGCTTTCTTT; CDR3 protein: CASSPGLEAEAFF
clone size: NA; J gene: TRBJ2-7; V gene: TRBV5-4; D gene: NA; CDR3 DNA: TGTGCCAGCAGCTTGGGACATTTCGAGCAGTACTTC; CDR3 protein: CASSLGHFEQYF
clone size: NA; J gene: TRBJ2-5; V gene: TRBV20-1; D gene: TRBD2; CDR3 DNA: TGCAGTGCTAGTACCCTCGGGAGCGGGAGGGAGACCCAGTACTTC; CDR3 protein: CSASTLGSGRETQYF
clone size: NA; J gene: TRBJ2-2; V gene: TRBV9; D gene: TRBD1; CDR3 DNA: TGTGCCAGCAGCGTTCATGGACAGGCCAACACCGGGGAGCTGTTTTTT; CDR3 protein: CASSVHGQANTGELFF
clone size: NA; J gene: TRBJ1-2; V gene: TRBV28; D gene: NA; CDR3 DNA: TGTGCCAGCAGGTTGGGGCTCTCTAACTATGGCTACACCTTC; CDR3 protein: CASRLGLSNYGYTF
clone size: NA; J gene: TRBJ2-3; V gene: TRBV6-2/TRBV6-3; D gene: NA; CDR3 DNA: TGTGCCAGCAGTTACGGTATACGGGAGCTAGGAGATACGCAGTATTTT; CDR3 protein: CASSYGIRELGDTQYF
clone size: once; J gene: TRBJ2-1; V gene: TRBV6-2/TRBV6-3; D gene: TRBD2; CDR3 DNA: TGTGCCAGCAGTTCCGACCTCCTAGCGGGAGGGAGTTACAATGAGCAGTTCTTC; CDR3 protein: CASSSDLLAGGSYNEQFF
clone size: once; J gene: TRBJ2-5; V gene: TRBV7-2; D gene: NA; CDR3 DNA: TGTGCCAGCAGCTTCCGGGAGACCCAGTACTTC; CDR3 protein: CASSFRETQYF
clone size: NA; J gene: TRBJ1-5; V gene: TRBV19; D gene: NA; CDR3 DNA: TGTGCCAGTACCCCACAACAGGGTTCCAATCAGCCCCAGCATTTT; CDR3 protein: CASTPQQGSNQPQHF
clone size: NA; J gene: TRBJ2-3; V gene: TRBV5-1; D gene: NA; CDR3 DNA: TGCGCCAGCAGCTTGTATAGCACTAGCACAGATACGCAGTATTTT; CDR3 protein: CASSLYSTSTDTQYF
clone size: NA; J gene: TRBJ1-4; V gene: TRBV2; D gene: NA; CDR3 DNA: TGTGCCAGCAGTGCCTGGGGGGAAGTTAATGAAAAACTGTTTTTT; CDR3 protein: CASSAWGEVNEKLFF
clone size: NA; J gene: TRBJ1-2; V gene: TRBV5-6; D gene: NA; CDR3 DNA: TGTGCCAGCAGCTTAGGCGGGTCCTATGGCTACACCTTC; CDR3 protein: CASSLGGSYGYTF
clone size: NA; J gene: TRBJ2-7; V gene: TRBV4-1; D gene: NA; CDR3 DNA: TGCGCCAGCAGCCAAGATTCCAGTCTAGCGAGCTACGAGCAGTACTTC; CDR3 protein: CASSQDSSLASYEQYF
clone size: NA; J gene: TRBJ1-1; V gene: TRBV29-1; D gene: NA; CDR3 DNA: TGCAGCGTGACTGACAGTACTGAAGCTTTCTTT; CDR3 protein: CSVTDSTEAFF
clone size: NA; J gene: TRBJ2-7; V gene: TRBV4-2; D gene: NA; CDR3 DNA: TGTGCCAGCAGCCAAGGAGCGGGACACCCTTCTTACGAGCAGTACTTC; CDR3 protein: CASSQGAGHPSYEQYF
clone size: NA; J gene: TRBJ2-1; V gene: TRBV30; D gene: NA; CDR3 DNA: TGTGCCTGGAGCCCCTCACGGAGGGGTGAGCAGTTCTTC; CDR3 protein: CAWSPSRRGEQFF